The 20 T cell receptor beta chains below come from one sample, sequenced in a study of shared clonotypes between healthy human individuals. Profiled with immunoSEQ multiplex PCR; TCRdb holds only in-frame clones, not every one. The sample has just over 2,000,000 clones; roughly 94% are singletons. As defined, naive CD8 cells were CD45RO-negative and positively selected for CCR7, with terminally differentiated effector memory CD45RA+ cells excluded. The sequencing sample was made of naive CD8+ T cells sorted from blood. These receptors all come from a man in his late teens or twenties in good health.

The chain links TRBV28 to TRBJ1-1; TRBD1 matches 7 bases. The CDR3 sequence is 16 residues long. CDR1 is MDHEN, CDR2 SYDVKM, per germline. The V and J ends lost 4 bases and 2 bases, in that order; junction bases with no gene match: 10. The DNA of the CDR3 is TGTGCCAGCAGTTCGAGACGGGACAGTTATAACACTGAAGCTTTCTTT. This translates into CASSSRRDSYNTEAFF.

The V gene is TRBV7-9, the J gene TRBJ2-4; possible D gene TRBD1, 6 bases. This CDR3 is built from 17 residues. Germline V gene data show CDR1 as SEHNR and CDR2 as FQNEAQ (reference sequence). V lost 5 bases, J lost 0 bases, and 17 bases lay in between. Here the CDR3 DNA reads TGTGCCAGCAGCCTCTCCGGGACACAACTAGCCAAAAACATTCAGTACTTC. Its translation: CASSLSGTQLAKNIQYF.

The chain uses TRBV2 and TRBJ2-2; TRBD2 matches 10 bases. This CDR3 contains 16 residues. Germline V lookup: CDR1 SNHLY, CDR2 FYNNEI. Trimming at V came to 5 bases and at J to 4 bases, leaving 7 bases not matched to a gene. The CDR3 reads CASSHSGGTPTGELFF. The CDR3 nucleotides read TGTGCCAGCAGTCATAGCGGGGGGACTCCCACCGGGGAGCTGTTTTTT.

The rearrangement joins TRBV9 to TRBJ1-1; perhaps TRBD1 as D (5 bases). The CDR3 contains 15 residues. V lost 0 bases to trimming and J lost 3 bases, with 12 bases between them. In germline, CDR1 is SGDLS, CDR2 YYNGEE. The CDR3 coding sequence is TGTGCCAGCAGCGTAGATTTGGGGGGTGACACTGAAGCTTTCTTT. It codes for CASSVDLGGDTEAFF.

This sequence joins TRBV9 and TRBJ2-3, with 7 bases matching TRBD2. The germline V gene encodes CDR1 SGDLS and CDR2 YYNGEE. The CDR3 contains 15 residues. V shed 3 bases, J shed 2 bases, and the junction held 6 bases outside the gene matches. For the CDR3, the DNA is TGTGCCAGCAGCGCTAGCGGATCCTACACAGATACGCAGTATTTT. This gives the protein CASSASGSYTDTQYF.

The chain combines TRBV4-1 with TRBJ1-2; unclear D gene. There are 14 residues in the CDR3. V lost 1 base, J lost 5 bases, and 11 bases lay in between. The germline CDR1 and CDR2 sequences are MGHRA and YSYEKL. The CDR3 sequence is CASSQVENPYGYTF. The DNA for the CDR3 is TGCGCCAGCAGCCAAGTAGAGAACCCTTATGGCTACACCTTC.

The rearrangement links TRBV27 to TRBJ2-7; 7 nucleotides match TRBD2. Germline V gene data show CDR1 as MNHEY and CDR2 as SMNVEV (reference sequence). This CDR3 comprises 16 residues. The V segment lost 5 bases and the J segment 2 bases; nucleotides outside the gene matches: 12. The CDR3 DNA is TGTGCCAGCAGTCCCTCCGTGGGGGGGGTAACCTACGAGCAGTACTTC. Protein sequence: CASSPSVGGVTYEQYF.

The chain combines TRBV28 with TRBJ1-4; D is undetermined. Per the germline V gene, CDR1 is MDHEN and CDR2 is SYDVKM. The V end was cut by 3 bases, the J end by 0 bases, with 11 bases between. The CDR3 sequence is 16 residues long. The CDR3 DNA sequence: TGTGCCAGCAGTTTCCTTCCTGGCGCAACTAATGAAAAACTGTTTTTT. It translates to CASSFLPGATNEKLFF.

Written as DNA, the CDR3 is TGTGCCAGCAGGCCTAGCGGGCCCTACGAGCAGTACTTC. It yields the protein CASRPSGPYEQYF. The chain joins TRBV2 to TRBJ2-7; TRBD2 aligns across 8 bases. This CDR3 has 13 amino acids. The germline V gene encodes CDR1 SNHLY and CDR2 FYNNEI. The J segment lost 2 bases and the V segment lost 6 bases, leaving 3 bases of the junction unmatched.

The chain couples TRBV7-8 to TRBJ1-1; TRBD1 is a possible D gene (6 bases). The CDR3 extends over 15 amino acids. V lost 4 bases and J 4 bases, leaving 16 bases between the germline ends. Germline assignment: CDR1 SGHVS and CDR2 FQNEAQ. The CDR3 loop reads CASSWPGQMFTEAFF. The CDR3, as DNA: TGTGCCAGCAGCTGGCCCGGACAGATGTTCACTGAAGCTTTCTTT.

V is TRBV27 and J is TRBJ2-1; D may correspond to TRBD1 or TRBD2 (5 bases each). The CDR3 contains 12 residues. The germline V and J ends were trimmed by 4 bases and 9 bases, with 10 bases remaining between them. In germline, CDR1 is MNHEY, CDR2 SMNVEV (reference sequence). CDR3 amino acids: CASSYSGAEQFF. CDR3 bases: TGTGCCAGCAGTTATTCCGGGGCTGAGCAGTTCTTC.

The rearrangement joins TRBV2 to TRBJ1-2, with D unresolved. V was trimmed by 1 base and J by 1 base, leaving 4 bases between them. Germline assignment: CDR1 SNHLY and CDR2 FYNNEI. The CDR3 has 13 residues. CDR3 residues: CASSEGSNYGYTF. For the CDR3, the DNA is TGTGCCAGCAGTGAAGGTAGTAACTATGGCTACACCTTC.

V gene TRBV7-2 combines with J gene TRBJ2-7; 11 bases match TRBD1. The V and J ends lost 5 bases and 6 bases, in that order; junction bases with no gene match: 12. Germline CDR1 is SGHTA and CDR2 is FQGNSA. This CDR3 comprises 16 residues. The CDR3 loop is CASSQFSGQGEGEQYF. The CDR3 nucleotides read TGTGCCAGCAGCCAGTTTTCGGGACAGGGGGAAGGCGAGCAGTACTTC.

The sample holds one count of this clone. Distinct nucleotide sequences in the sample also encode this CDR3. The J gene is TRBJ2-5, the V gene TRBV2; 9 bases map to TRBD2. The CDR3 extends over 17 amino acids. Germline V gives CDR1 SNHLY, CDR2 FYNNEI. After removal of 6 bases from V and 5 bases from J, the junction contained 16 bases not matched to a gene. CDR3 region: CASRASGGTSLGETQYF. The CDR3 nucleotides read TGTGCCAGCAGGGCCAGCGGGGGGACCTCCCTCGGGGAGACCCAGTACTTC.

This chain joins TRBV6-5 and TRBJ2-1; tentative D call: TRBD2 (5 bases). Germline CDR1 and CDR2: MNHEY and SVGAGI. V was trimmed by 5 bases and J by 4 bases, leaving 12 bases between them. The CDR3 extends over 14 amino acids. CDR3 in amino acids: CASSPPGRYNEQFF. CDR3 sequence (DNA): TGTGCCAGCAGTCCTCCGGGGAGATACAATGAGCAGTTCTTC.

The table lists this clone with a count of one. This chain connects TRBV19 to TRBJ1-2; 11 nucleotides match TRBD1. CDR3 length equals 14 residues. CDR1 and CDR2 from the germline V gene are LNHDA and SQIVND (reference sequence). The V gene end was trimmed by 5 bases and the J gene end by 6 bases; junction bases not matched to a gene: 5. The CDR3 coding sequence is TGTGCCAGTAGTCTCCGGACAGGGGGCGATGGCTACACCTTC. Residues: CASSLRTGGDGYTF.

Turning to this clone: The same CDR3 can be traced to other DNA sequences in this sample. The V gene is TRBV6-5, the J gene TRBJ2-3, with 7 bases matching TRBD2. CDR3 length: 14 residues. Trimming at V came to 0 bases and at J to 4 bases, leaving 1 base not matched to a gene. Germline V gives CDR1 MNHEY, CDR2 SVGAGI. The CDR3 sequence: CASSYSGGSDTQYF. CDR3 sequence (DNA): TGTGCCAGCAGTTACTCGGGGGGGTCAGATACGCAGTATTTT.

The chain couples TRBV6-1 to TRBJ2-1; 9 positions match TRBD1. The CDR3 length is 14 residues. Germline-derived CDR1 and CDR2 are MNHNS and SASEGT. V trimming: 5 bases; J trimming: 3 bases; junction bases outside the gene matches: 2. CDR3 loop: CASSLTGGYNEQFF. The CDR3 DNA reads as TGTGCCAGCAGTCTGACAGGGGGCTACAATGAGCAGTTCTTC.

This chain uses TRBV15 with TRBJ2-7, with TRBD2 identical over 10 bases. The J segment lost 4 bases and the V segment lost 0 bases, leaving 6 bases of the junction unmatched. The germline CDR1 and CDR2 sequences are LNHNV and YYDKDF (reference sequence). The CDR3 consists of 16 residues. CDR3 in DNA: TGTGCCACCAGCAGAGATCAGCGGGAGGGCCTTTACGAGCAGTACTTC. This translates into CATSRDQREGLYEQYF.

About this clone: This CDR3 is also generated by other DNA sequences in the sample. The chain combines TRBV13 with TRBJ2-3; 12 bases line up with TRBD2. The V segment lost 5 bases and the J segment 0 bases; nucleotides outside the gene matches: 3. The CDR3 length is 16 residues. Germline V gene data show CDR1 as PRHDT and CDR2 as FYEKMQ (reference sequence). CDR3 bases: TGTGCCAGCAGCCCGACTAGCGGGGGTAGCACAGATACGCAGTATTTT. Translating gives CASSPTSGGSTDTQYF.